These T cell receptor beta chains were read from a single sample in a study of T cell responses to AZD1222 COVID-19 vaccine. Data came from immunoSEQ multiplex PCR; TCRdb stores just in-frame clones and leaves some out. The table lists 150,000 to 200,000 clones, around 92% of them singletons. The sample in question was peripheral blood, obtained 28 days after the second AZD1222 dose. The receptors here all came from an adult who received the AZD1222 COVID-19 vaccine. The conserved cysteine and the conserved F or W are not part of the CDR3 here. Not every row has a clone size; where given, it reads once, few, many or a size class.

V gene,clone size,CDR3 protein
TRBV5-1,.,ASSVGSNQPQH
TRBV14,.,ASSQDLGLMNTGELF
TRBV4-3,.,ASSQGGLANTEAF
TRBV4-2,.,ASSQNSGGRTYEQY
TRBV3-1/TRBV3-2,.,ASSRRPLAGIQNNEQF
TRBV9,.,ASSVGRETQY
TRBV18,.,ASSPRADTEAF
TRBV5-8,.,ASSLGIGGPGANVLT
TRBV7-2,.,ASSLPPGTSYEQY
TRBV25-1,.,ASSDRRQGSDEQY
TRBV20-1,.,SARVSETQY
TRBV28,.,ASSPLAGGETQY
TRBV7-3,.,ASWNGYT
TRBV6-6,.,ASIQENYGYT
TRBV18,.,ASSPRGLRGRAYEQY
TRBV7-8,.,ASSLKYEQY
TRBV4-2,.,ASSETGGANSPLH
TRBV15,.,ATSRTGQGFYQPQH
TRBV7-6,once,ASGNSGTGNYEQY
TRBV7-2,.,ASSPRQRNQPQH
TRBV5-8,.,ASSLERNSPLH
TRBV7-2,.,ASSSRLAGAGETQY
TRBV19,.,ASSDRVSNTEAF
TRBV3-1/TRBV3-2,.,ASSPLGGDYNEQF
TRBV5-1,.,ASSPTTGGEKLF
TRBV6-4,.,ASSDSGLAGDADTQY
TRBV6-5,.,AIGSDGYT
TRBV5-5,once,ASSLRQGGTTNYGYT
TRBV28,.,ASSLTGFGSAEAF
TRBV15,.,ATSGGTVSSYNEQF
TRBV29-1,.,SVGLAGRYNEQF
TRBV2,.,ASTRTGSGNTIY
TRBV2,once,ARDRGPGYT
TRBV19,.,ASSIAAGDDGAF
TRBV5-1,.,ASSLGNSDADTQY